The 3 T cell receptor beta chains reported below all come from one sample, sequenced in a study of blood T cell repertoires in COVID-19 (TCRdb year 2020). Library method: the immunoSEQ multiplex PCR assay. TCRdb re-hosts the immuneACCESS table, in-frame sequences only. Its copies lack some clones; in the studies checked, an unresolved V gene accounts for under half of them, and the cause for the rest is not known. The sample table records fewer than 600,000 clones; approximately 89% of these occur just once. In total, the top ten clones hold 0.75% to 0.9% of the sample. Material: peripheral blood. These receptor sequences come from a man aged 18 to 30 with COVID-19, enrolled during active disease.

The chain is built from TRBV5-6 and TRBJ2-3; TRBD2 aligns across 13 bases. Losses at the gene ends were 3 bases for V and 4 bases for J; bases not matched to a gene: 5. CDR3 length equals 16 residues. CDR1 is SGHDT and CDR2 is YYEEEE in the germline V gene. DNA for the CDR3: TGTGCCAGCAGCTCCAGGACTAGCGGGAGCCCAGATACGCAGTATTTT. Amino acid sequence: CASSSRTSGSPDTQYF. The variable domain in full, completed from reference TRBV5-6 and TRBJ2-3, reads DAGVTQSPTHLIKTRGQQVTLRCSPKSGHDTVSWYQQALGQGPQFIFQYYEEEERQRGNFPDRFSGHQFPNYSSELNVNALLLGDSALYLCASSSRTSGSPDTQYFGPGTRLTVL.

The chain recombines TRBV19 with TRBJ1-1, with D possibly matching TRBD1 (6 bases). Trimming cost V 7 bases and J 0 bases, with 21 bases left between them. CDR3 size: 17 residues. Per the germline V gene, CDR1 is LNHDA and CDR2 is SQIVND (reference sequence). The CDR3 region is CASTPVTGQLMNTEAFF. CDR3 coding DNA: TGTGCCAGTACCCCGGTAACAGGGCAACTTATGAACACTGAAGCTTTCTTT. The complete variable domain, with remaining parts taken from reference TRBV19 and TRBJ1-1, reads DGGITQSPKYLFRKEGQNVTLSCEQNLNHDAMYWYRQDPGQGLRLIYYSQIVNDFQKGDIAEGYSVSREKKESFPLTVTSAQKNPTAFYLCASTPVTGQLMNTEAFFGQGTRLTVV.

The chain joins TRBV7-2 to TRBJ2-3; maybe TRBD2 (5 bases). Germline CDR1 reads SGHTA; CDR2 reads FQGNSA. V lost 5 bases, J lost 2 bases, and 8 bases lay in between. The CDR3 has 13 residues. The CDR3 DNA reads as TGTGCCAGCAGCCTGGACTCCACAGATACGCAGTATTTT. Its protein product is CASSLDSTDTQYF.